The entry below gives a single T cell receptor (beta chain) sequence along with its context. The data stem from a study of T cells in Graves' hyperthyroidism and ophthalmopathy. The CDR3 runs 13 residues. Trimming took 1 base from V and 7 from J, leaving 11 bases between them. Looked up from germline, CDR1 is GTSNPN and CDR2 is SVGIG (reference sequence). Researchers took RNA transcripts and amplified the TCR beta CDR3 regions from them. The TCR CDR3 first-round RT-PCR relied on the HTBI primer set. TCRdb called the multiplex PCR reads again in MiXCR, with one record for every CDR3 protein. The sample carries 500,000 to 650,000 distinct CDR3 sequences, about 20% recorded once.

V usage is TRBV30 and J usage is TRBJ1-5; D remains ambiguous. The clonotype originates from a man in his forties with Graves' ophthalmopathy. The sample taken for sequencing was blood. The CDR3 loop is CAWSELREQPQHF. In nucleotides, the CDR3 is TGTGCCTGGAGTGAGTTGAGAGAGCAGCCCCAGCATTTT.